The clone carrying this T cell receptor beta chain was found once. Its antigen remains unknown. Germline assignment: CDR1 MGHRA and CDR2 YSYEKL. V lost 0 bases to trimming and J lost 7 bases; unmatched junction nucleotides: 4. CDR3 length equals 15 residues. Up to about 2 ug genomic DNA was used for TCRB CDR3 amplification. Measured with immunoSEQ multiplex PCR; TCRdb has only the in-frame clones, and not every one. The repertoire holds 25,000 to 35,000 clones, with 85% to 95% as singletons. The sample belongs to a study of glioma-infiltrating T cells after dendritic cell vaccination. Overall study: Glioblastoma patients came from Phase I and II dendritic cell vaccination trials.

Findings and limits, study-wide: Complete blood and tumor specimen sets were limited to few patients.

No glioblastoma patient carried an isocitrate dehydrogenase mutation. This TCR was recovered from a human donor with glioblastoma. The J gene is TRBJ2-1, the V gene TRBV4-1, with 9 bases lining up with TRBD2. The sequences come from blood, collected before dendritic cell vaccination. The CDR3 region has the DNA TGCGCCAGCAGCCAAGATTGGACTAGCGTTAATGAGCAGTTCTTC. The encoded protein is CASSQDWTSVNEQFF.